These T cell receptor beta chains were read from a single sample in a study of blood T cell repertoires in COVID-19. Libraries were prepared by immunoSEQ multiplex PCR; TCRdb keeps only in-frame clonotypes and omits some of them. Among about 250,000 clones listed, around nine tenths were seen once. The source material was peripheral blood. The source is a man younger than 35 with active or convalescent COVID-19. CDR3s include the opening cysteine and the closing phenylalanine or tryptophan. The D gene is left open where the match is weak. Size is omitted from some rows. Given values are once, few, many or a class for expanded clones.

>NA|TRBJ1-4|TRBV3-1/TRBV3-2|NA
CASSGGGLYEKLFF
TGTGCCAGCAGCGGAGGAGGACTTTATGAAAAACTGTTTTTT
>NA|TRBJ2-2|TRBV6-1|NA
CASSEARGTGELFF
TGTGCCAGCAGTGAAGCCCGGGGTACCGGGGAGCTGTTTTTT
>NA|TRBJ2-7|TRBV5-5|NA
CASSRGTPTYEQYF
TGTGCCAGCAGCCGAGGGACACCCACTTACGAGCAGTACTTC
>TRBD1|TRBJ1-3|TRBV5-1|NA
CASSLGTGPSSGNTIYF
TGCGCCAGCAGCTTAGGGACAGGGCCGAGCTCTGGAAACACCATATATTTT
>TRBD1|TRBJ1-5|TRBV2|NA
CASSEPRTGLGQPQHF
TGTGCCAGCAGTGAACCCCGGACAGGGTTGGGTCAGCCCCAGCATTTT
>NA|TRBJ2-1|TRBV27|NA
CASTAGRGLNEQFF
TGTGCCAGCACGGCGGGCAGGGGCCTCAATGAGCAGTTCTTC
>NA|TRBJ1-1|TRBV3-1/TRBV3-2|NA
CASSQDQGRKAFF
TGTGCCAGCAGCCAAGATCAGGGGAGAAAAGCTTTCTTT
>TRBD1|TRBJ2-2|TRBV19|NA
CASSRAGQGGTGELFF
TGTGCCAGTAGTAGGGCGGGACAGGGCGGCACCGGGGAGCTGTTTTTT
>NA|TRBJ2-1|TRBV9|NA
CASSSGDEQFF
TGTGCCAGCAGCTCAGGGGATGAGCAGTTCTTC
>TRBD1|TRBJ1-2|TRBV7-9|NA
CASSGSGQGLGYTF
TGTGCCAGCAGCGGATCCGGACAGGGGCTGGGCTACACCTTC
>TRBD1|TRBJ1-4|TRBV19|NA
CASSTTGDGEKLFF
TGTGCCAGTAGTACTACAGGGGACGGGGAAAAACTGTTTTTT
>NA|TRBJ1-2|TRBV7-9|NA
CASSLERVRAPYGYTF
TGTGCCAGCAGCTTAGAGCGGGTCAGGGCGCCCTATGGCTACACCTTC
>TRBD2|TRBJ2-7|TRBV14|NA
CASSPLRDSGSLNEQYF
TGTGCCAGCAGCCCCCTCCGGGATAGCGGGAGTCTGAACGAGCAGTACTTC
>NA|TRBJ2-3|TRBV28|NA
CASSSLLVPPQYF
TGTGCCAGCAGCTCACTACTAGTTCCGCCGCAGTATTTT
>TRBD2|TRBJ2-7|TRBV7-2|few
CASSLLAGGYEQYF
TGTGCCAGCAGCTTGCTAGCGGGAGGCTACGAGCAGTACTTC
>TRBD2|TRBJ2-7|TRBV4-1|few
CASSPGLAGGPTGEQYF
TGCGCCAGCAGCCCCGGACTAGCGGGAGGGCCTACGGGCGAGCAGTACTTC
>NA|TRBJ1-2|TRBV6-5|NA
CASRQGSYGYTF
TGTGCCAGCAGGCAGGGGTCCTATGGCTACACCTTC
>TRBD1|TRBJ2-2|TRBV7-2|NA
CASSLRQGARTGELFF
TGTGCCAGCAGCCTCCGACAGGGGGCACGCACCGGGGAGCTGTTTTTT
>TRBD2|TRBJ2-7|TRBV7-2|NA
CASSLVAGGAGVEQYF
TGTGCCAGCAGCTTAGTAGCGGGGGGGGCTGGAGTCGAGCAGTACTTC
>NA|TRBJ1-6|TRBV12-3/TRBV12-4|few
CASSLGVRSPLHF
TGTGCCAGCAGTTTAGGGGTGCGGTCACCCCTCCACTTT
>TRBD1|TRBJ2-5|TRBV5-1|NA
CASSYDPTGTKQETQYF
TGCGCCAGCAGCTACGATCCGACAGGGACCAAACAAGAGACCCAGTACTTC
>NA|TRBJ1-4|TRBV15|NA
CATSRDTGLGRNEKLFF
TGTGCCACCAGCAGAGACACAGGGTTAGGCCGTAATGAAAAACTGTTTTTT
>TRBD1|TRBJ2-1|TRBV4-3|once
CASSRWSGTGAAYEQFF
TGCGCCAGCAGCCGATGGTCCGGGACAGGGGCTGCATATGAGCAGTTCTTC
>TRBD1|TRBJ1-2|TRBV2|NA
CASTRDRAGYTF
TGTGCCAGCACTAGGGACAGGGCTGGCTACACCTTC
>NA|TRBJ1-4|TRBV21-1|NA
CASSKHGGIATNEKLFF
TGTGCCAGCAGCAAACACGGCGGCATCGCAACTAATGAAAAACTGTTTTTT
>TRBD2|TRBJ2-7|TRBV28|once
CASSLLAGGPAYEQYF
TGTGCCAGCAGTTTACTAGCGGGAGGGCCCGCCTACGAGCAGTACTTC
>TRBD1|TRBJ2-7|TRBV9|NA
CASSPGTVYEQYF
TGTGCCAGCAGCCCGGGGACAGTCTACGAGCAGTACTTC
>NA|TRBJ2-1|TRBV6-5|NA
CASMASVIRNEQFF
TGTGCCAGCATGGCTAGCGTTATTCGGAATGAGCAGTTCTTC
>TRBD2|TRBJ2-1|TRBV3-1/TRBV3-2|once
CASSQDVGGAPYNEQFF
TGTGCCAGCAGCCAAGATGTCGGGGGGGCTCCCTACAATGAGCAGTTCTTC
>TRBD1|TRBJ2-3|TRBV19|NA
CASSIGTGSTDTQYF
TGTGCCAGTAGTATTGGGACAGGTTCCACAGATACGCAGTATTTT
>NA|TRBJ2-2|TRBV2|NA
CASRRQAYTGELFF
TGTGCCAGCAGACGACAGGCTTACACCGGGGAGCTGTTTTTT
>TRBD1|TRBJ2-5|TRBV24-1|NA
CATSETGGGETQYF
TGTGCCACCAGTGAGACAGGGGGCGGCGAGACCCAGTACTTC
>NA|TRBJ1-6|TRBV5-1|NA
CASSSQGSSYNSPLHF
TGCGCCAGCAGCTCCCAGGGGAGCTCCTATAATTCACCCCTCCACTTT
>NA|TRBJ2-1|TRBV7-3|once
CASSLLGRVFF
TGTGCCAGCAGCTTATTAGGCCGGGTGTTCTTC
>NA|TRBJ1-2|TRBV7-9|NA
CASSSLGGLDGYTF
TGTGCCAGCAGCTCCCTCGGCGGGTTGGATGGCTACACCTTC
>NA|TRBJ2-1|TRBV19|once
CASSLYGGDNEQFF
TGTGCCAGTAGTCTCTACGGGGGTGACAATGAGCAGTTCTTC
>NA|TRBJ1-6|TRBV5-1|once
CASSLDTHLNSPLHF
TGCGCCAGCAGCTTGGACACACACCTTAATTCACCCCTCCACTTT
>TRBD1|TRBJ2-1|TRBV5-3|NA
CARSLIKRILTGNPYNEQFF
TGTGCCAGAAGCCTAATCAAACGTATCCTGACAGGGAACCCCTACAATGAGCAGTTCTTC
>NA|TRBJ2-4|TRBV2|NA
CASSEFGSGRVHIQYF
TGTGCCAGCAGTGAATTTGGGTCCGGGCGGGTGCACATTCAGTACTTC
>TRBD1|TRBJ1-5|TRBV6-2/TRBV6-3|once
CASSPGQGLFGNQPQHF
TGTGCCAGCAGTCCGGGACAGGGCCTTTTCGGCAATCAGCCCCAGCATTTT
>NA|TRBJ1-2|TRBV3-1/TRBV3-2|NA
CASSQDSETGELYGYTF
TGTGCCAGCAGCCAAGATTCGGAGACAGGCGAGCTCTATGGCTACACCTTC
>TRBD1|TRBJ1-2|TRBV6-5|NA
CASRMDRVGGYTF
TGTGCCAGCAGGATGGACAGGGTTGGAGGCTACACCTTC
>TRBD1|TRBJ1-1|TRBV18|NA
CASSPTGGDTEAFF
TGTGCCAGCTCCCCGACAGGGGGGGACACTGAAGCTTTCTTT
>TRBD2|TRBJ2-3|TRBV4-3|NA
CASSQDLAGGPVGTDTQYF
TGCGCCAGCAGCCAAGACCTAGCGGGGGGGCCGGTGGGCACAGATACGCAGTATTTT
>NA|TRBJ1-6|TRBV7-2|NA
CASSLTAGLRNSPLHF
TGTGCCAGCAGCTTAACGGCAGGGTTGCGGAATTCACCCCTCCACTTT
>TRBD2|TRBJ2-4|TRBV6-1|NA
CASSASTSGVAKNIQYF
TGTGCCAGCAGTGCCTCGACTAGCGGAGTAGCCAAAAACATTCAGTACTTC
>NA|TRBJ1-2|TRBV18|NA
CASSPSQVINYGYTF
TGTGCCAGCTCACCGTCTCAGGTGATTAACTATGGCTACACCTTC
>NA|TRBJ1-1|TRBV6-1|few
CASSDTGTLNTEAFF
TGTGCCAGCAGTGACACCGGGACTTTGAACACTGAAGCTTTCTTT
>TRBD2|TRBJ2-5|TRBV10-3|once
CAISRGLAGGEGETQYF
TGTGCCATCAGCCGAGGACTAGCGGGAGGTGAGGGAGAGACCCAGTACTTC
>TRBD2|TRBJ2-3|TRBV7-3|NA
CASSLISVGISGSHKYF
TGTGCCAGCAGCTTAATATCGGTGGGGATAAGCGGGAGTCACAAGTATTTT